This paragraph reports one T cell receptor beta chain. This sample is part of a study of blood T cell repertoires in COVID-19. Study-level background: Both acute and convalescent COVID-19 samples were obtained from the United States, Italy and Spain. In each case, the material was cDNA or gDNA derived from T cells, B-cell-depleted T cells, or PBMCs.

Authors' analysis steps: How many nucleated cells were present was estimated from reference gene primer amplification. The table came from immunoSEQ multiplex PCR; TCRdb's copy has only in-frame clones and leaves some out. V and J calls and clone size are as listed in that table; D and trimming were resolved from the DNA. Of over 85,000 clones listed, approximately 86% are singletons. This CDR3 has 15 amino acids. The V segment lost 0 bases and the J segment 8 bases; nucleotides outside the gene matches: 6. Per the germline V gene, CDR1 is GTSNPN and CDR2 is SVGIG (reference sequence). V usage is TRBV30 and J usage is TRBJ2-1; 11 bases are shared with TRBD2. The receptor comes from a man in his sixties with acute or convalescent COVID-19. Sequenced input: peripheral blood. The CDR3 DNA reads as TGTGCCTGGAGTGTATTACTTAGCGGGAGGGATGAGCAGTTCTTC. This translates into CAWSVLLSGRDEQFF.